This paragraph covers one TCR beta chain sequence. The antigen is unknown. Looked up from germline, CDR1 is KGHSH and CDR2 is LQKENI. V gave up 3 bases and J gave up 11 bases; unmatched junction bases: 14. The CDR3 covers 16 residues. Sorting was used to obtain naive CD8 T cells (CD8+CD4-CCR7+CD45RA+). This sample was included in a study of molecular identifiers for immune sequencing clone quantification. Whole-study results and caveats: Clonotypes topping 20 RNA copies carried over 99% of effector molecules but under 1% of naive ones. Highly expanded clone sizes could be underestimated by identical TCR molecules that share a barcode.

TCR libraries were built in bulk with a published protocol and specific TCR primers. Each CDR3 protein gets one entry after TCRdb re-called the PCR reads with MiXCR. Among nearly 650,000 distinct CDR3 sequences listed, 25% were seen once. Sequenced sample: naive CD8+ T cells from blood, with Jurkat cell RNA spiked in. Described subset: FACS-sorted CD8+CD4-CCR7+CD45RA+ naive T cells. The receptor's source is a human donor in good health. Some libraries in this study had Jurkat cell RNA spiked in. This chain connects TRBV18 to TRBJ1-1; 11 bases match TRBD1. CDR3 coding DNA: TGTGCCAGCTCACCTTATCCGGGACAGGGGGAGGTTGAGGCTTTCTTT. This translates into CASSPYPGQGEVEAFF.